The T cell receptor beta chain described here comes from a study of CD8+ T cells in alopecia areata. Germline-derived CDR1 and CDR2 are SEHNR and FQNEAQ (reference sequence). V was trimmed by 4 bases and J by 0 bases, leaving 13 bases between them. The CDR3 spans 16 residues. Investigators isolated RNA and reverse transcribed it into cDNA to act as the sequencing template. Clones were sequenced by immunoSEQ multiplex PCR, and TCRdb holds only the in-frame ones, with some missing. The repertoire has about 92,000 clones, about 40% of them found once; the top ten carry more than 15%. Treatment indicated: oral pan-JAK inhibitor, 5-10 mg twice daily. Peripheral blood samples and lesional scalp punch biopsies were obtained from alopecia areata patients. Study conclusions and caveats: Having just one nonresponder leaves the connection between baseline CD8+ expansion and response unresolved. Possibly because of HLA-related factors, TCR sharing was less clear across patients than in mice.

Comments on this clone: Its antigen is undetermined.

Sequences were derived from CD8+ T cells sorted from blood, sampled at week 24, from a patient treated with tofacitinib. The chain links TRBV7-9 to TRBJ1-5; D is possibly TRBD1 (6 bases). The source is a human donor with alopecia areata. CDR3 sequence reads: CASSSQTGYSNQPQHF. The CDR3 DNA reads as TGTGCCAGCAGCTCCCAGACAGGATATAGCAATCAGCCCCAGCATTTT.